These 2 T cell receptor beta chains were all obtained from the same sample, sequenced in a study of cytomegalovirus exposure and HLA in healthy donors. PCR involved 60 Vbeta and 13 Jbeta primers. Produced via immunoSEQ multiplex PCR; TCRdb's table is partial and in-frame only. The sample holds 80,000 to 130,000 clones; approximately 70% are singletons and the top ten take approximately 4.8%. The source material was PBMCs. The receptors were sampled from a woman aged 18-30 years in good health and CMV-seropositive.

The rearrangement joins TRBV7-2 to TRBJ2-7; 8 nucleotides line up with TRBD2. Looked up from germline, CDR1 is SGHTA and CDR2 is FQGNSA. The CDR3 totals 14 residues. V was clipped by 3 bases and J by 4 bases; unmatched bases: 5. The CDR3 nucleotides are TGTGCCAGCAGCTTCACTAGCGGAAGATACGAGCAGTACTTC. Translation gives CASSFTSGRYEQYF. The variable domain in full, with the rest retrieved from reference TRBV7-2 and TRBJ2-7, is GAGVSQSPSNKVTEKGKDVELRCDPISGHTALYWYRQSLGQGLEFLIYFQGNSAPDKSGLPSDRFSAERTGGSVSTLTIQRTQQEDSAVYLCASSFTSGRYEQYFGPGTRLTVT.

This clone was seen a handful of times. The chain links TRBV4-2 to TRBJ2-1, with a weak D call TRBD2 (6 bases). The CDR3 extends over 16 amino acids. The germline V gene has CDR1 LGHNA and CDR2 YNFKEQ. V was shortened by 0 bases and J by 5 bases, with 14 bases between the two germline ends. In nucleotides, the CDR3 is TGTGCCAGCAGCCAAGATATGGGGGAGGCCCACAATGAGCAGTTCTTC. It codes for CASSQDMGEAHNEQFF.